The rows below give T cell receptor beta chains drawn from one sample of a study of control samples from healthy donors and cancer patients. The data were produced by immunoSEQ multiplex PCR, yet TCRdb's version contains in-frame clones alone and is incomplete. The data hold 100,000 to 150,000 clones, with approximately 87% observed a single time. Sequenced: blood. Receptors originate from a man younger than 40 in good health. CDR3s include the opening cysteine and the closing phenylalanine or tryptophan. The D gene is left open where the match is weak. Clone size is shown for a subset of rows, as once, few, many or a class of expanded clone.

clone_size	v_call	j_call	d_call	cdr3_aa	cdr3_nt
once	TRBV7-3	TRBJ1-1	.	CASSFSVNTEAFF	TGTGCCAGCAGCTTTTCTGTGAACACTGAAGCTTTCTTT
.	TRBV24-1	TRBJ2-1	TRBD1	CATSDSDRGTYNEQFF	TGTGCCACCAGTGACTCGGACAGGGGGACCTACAATGAGCAGTTCTTC
.	TRBV5-1	TRBJ2-1	.	CASSAPENGNEQFF	TGCGCCAGCAGCGCCCCGGAGAATGGCAATGAGCAGTTCTTC
.	TRBV12-3/TRBV12-4	TRBJ2-3	.	CASSLDSTDTQYF	TGTGCCAGCAGTTTAGACTCCACAGATACGCAGTATTTT
.	TRBV14	TRBJ1-1	.	CASSPLMNTEAFF	TGTGCCAGCAGCCCCCTTATGAACACTGAAGCTTTCTTT
.	TRBV9	TRBJ1-1	.	CASSVGHNTEAFF	TGTGCCAGCAGCGTCGGTCACAACACTGAAGCTTTCTTT
.	TRBV10-1	TRBJ2-2	TRBD2	CASSENSGGKTGELFF	TGCGCCAGCAGTGAGAACAGCGGGGGAAAAACCGGGGAGCTGTTTTTT
.	TRBV10-3	TRBJ1-4	.	CAISGGRINEKLFF	TGTGCCATCAGTGGAGGCCGTATTAATGAAAAACTGTTTTTT
.	TRBV5-6	TRBJ2-3	TRBD2	CASSLLERGGPDTQYF	TGTGCCAGCAGCCTCCTCGAGCGGGGGGGCCCAGATACGCAGTATTTT
.	TRBV7-3	TRBJ2-3	TRBD2	CASSLGAGVQYF	TGTGCCAGCAGCTTAGGTGCGGGGGTACAGTATTTT
.	TRBV5-1	TRBJ2-5	TRBD1	CASSWGQAQETQYF	TGCGCCAGCAGCTGGGGACAGGCTCAAGAGACCCAGTACTTC
.	TRBV27	TRBJ1-1	.	CASRAVMNTEAFF	TGTGCCAGCAGGGCAGTTATGAACACTGAAGCTTTCTTT
.	TRBV6-1	TRBJ2-1	.	CASSDPRGAAPGYNEQFF	TGTGCCAGCAGTGACCCTCGAGGGGCAGCTCCGGGGTACAATGAGCAGTTCTTC
.	TRBV7-2	TRBJ1-1	.	CASSSQEGTEAFF	TGTGCCAGCAGCTCCCAGGAGGGCACTGAAGCTTTCTTT
many	TRBV3-1/TRBV3-2	TRBJ1-1	TRBD1	CASSLRDRENTEAFF	TGTGCCAGCAGCCTCCGGGACAGGGAGAACACTGAAGCTTTCTTT
.	TRBV30	TRBJ2-3	TRBD2	CAWSSKGLADSTDTQYF	TGTGCCTGGAGTTCGAAGGGTCTAGCGGATAGCACAGATACGCAGTATTTT
.	TRBV19	TRBJ2-1	.	CASSMLPGSSSYNEQFF	TGTGCCAGTAGTATGCTCCCTGGGAGTAGCTCCTACAATGAGCAGTTCTTC
.	TRBV10-3	TRBJ1-5	TRBD1	CAIRGDRGLSNQPQHF	TGTGCCATCAGGGGTGACAGGGGGCTTAGCAATCAGCCCCAGCATTTT
once	TRBV2	TRBJ1-2	TRBD1	CASSRGGNYGYTF	TGTGCCAGCTCCAGGGGGGGGAACTATGGCTACACCTTC
.	TRBV30	TRBJ1-1	.	CAWSVQGGGAGTEAFF	TGTGCCTGGAGTGTACAGGGAGGAGGGGCGGGCACTGAAGCTTTCTTT
.	TRBV19	TRBJ2-4	.	CASSITGVEGKNIQYF	TGTGCCAGTAGTATAACAGGGGTGGAGGGCAAAAACATTCAGTACTTC
.	TRBV10-1	TRBJ2-1	.	CASSEWGREANNEQFF	TGCGCCAGCAGTGAGTGGGGCAGGGAAGCCAACAATGAGCAGTTCTTC
.	TRBV18	TRBJ1-1	.	CASSPIEGVRTEAFF	TGTGCCAGCTCACCAATTGAGGGAGTGAGGACTGAAGCTTTCTTT
.	TRBV25-1	TRBJ1-4	.	CASSDGTDYNEKLFF	TGTGCCAGCAGTGACGGGACGGACTATAATGAAAAACTGTTTTTT
.	TRBV19	TRBJ1-6	.	CASSIAGSNSPLHF	TGTGCCAGTAGTATAGCAGGGAGTAATTCACCCCTCCACTTT